These 20 T cell receptor beta chains share one sample of origin, sequenced in a study of blood T cell repertoires in COVID-19. Sequenced by immunoSEQ multiplex PCR; TCRdb stores in-frame clones only, minus some. The data show 150,000 to 200,000 clones, about 87% seen once. The sample consisted of peripheral blood. The source of these receptors is a woman aged 45-60 years with acute or convalescent COVID-19.

This clone was counted a few times. The gene calls are TRBV4-3 and TRBJ2-7; D uncertain. V shed 2 bases and J shed 0 bases, with 20 bases lying between them. Germline V CDR1 and CDR2: LGHNA, YSLEER. This CDR3 contains 18 residues. The CDR3 nucleotides read TGCGCCAGCAGCCAACCCAAGGTACGGGTCAGTCCCTCCTACGAGCAGTACTTC. Translated: CASSQPKVRVSPSYEQYF.

In this sample, this clone turned up a few times. This CDR3 is CASTPGGLAGGREQFF. CDR3 coding DNA: TGTGCCAGCACCCCCGGCGGGCTAGCGGGAGGTCGTGAGCAGTTCTTC. The chain combines TRBV5-4 with TRBJ2-1, with 11 bases lining up with TRBD2. CDR1 SGHNT and CDR2 YYREEE come from the germline V gene (reference sequence). This CDR3 region has 16 residues. V lost 6 bases, J lost 9 bases, and 14 bases stayed unmatched.

The chain joins TRBV10-3 to TRBJ1-1; 10 bases line up with TRBD1. With V trimmed by 0 bases and J by 6 bases, 10 bases remained unmatched. CDR3 length: 17 residues. Germline V gene sequence: CDR1 ENHRY, CDR2 SYGVKD. DNA for the CDR3: TGTGCCATCAGTGAGTCGAGGATGGGACAGGGGATCCCTGAAGCTTTCTTT. It specifies CAISESRMGQGIPEAFF.

The V call is TRBV11-1, the J call TRBJ2-2; perhaps TRBD1 as D (6 bases). Deletions cut 4 bases from V and 2 bases from J, with 11 bases between. The germline CDR1 and CDR2 sequences are SGHAT and FQDESV (reference sequence). This CDR3 has 15 residues. DNA of the CDR3: TGTGCCAGCAGCTACTTGACAGGAAACACCGGGGAGCTGTTTTTT. Protein product: CASSYLTGNTGELFF.

This sequence joins TRBV4-2 and TRBJ1-3, with 7 bases that match TRBD1. Germline V lookup: CDR1 LGHNA, CDR2 YNFKEQ. CDR3 length: 15 residues. J lost 4 bases, V lost 2 bases, and 5 bases had no gene match. CDR3 sequence: CASSQNTGVGNTIYF. For the CDR3, the DNA is TGTGCCAGCAGCCAAAATACAGGGGTGGGAAACACCATATATTTT.

J is TRBJ2-5 and V is TRBV27; D is ambiguous. This CDR3 comprises 14 residues. CDR1 is MNHEY, CDR2 SMNVEV, per germline (reference sequence). Trimming left V 3 bases short and J 7 bases short, with 15 bases between. The CDR3 DNA follows: TGTGCCAGCAGTTTTGAGTCTCCATCGGGGACCCAGTACTTC. As protein: CASSFESPSGTQYF.

CDR3 loop: CASSQVDSGSRDEQFF. The CDR3 nucleotides are TGCGCCAGCAGCCAAGTTGACAGCGGGAGCAGAGATGAGCAGTTCTTC. This sequence joins TRBV4-3 and TRBJ2-1; 8 bases are shared with TRBD2. Trimming took 1 base from V and 8 from J; bases not matched to a gene: 10. CDR1 LGHNA and CDR2 YSLEER come from the germline V gene. The CDR3 extends over 16 amino acids.

CDR3 residues: CASSVMEGAGGYTF. CDR3 bases: TGTGCCAGCAGCGTGATGGAGGGGGCGGGTGGCTACACCTTC. The chain combines TRBV9 with TRBJ1-2, with TRBD1 matching 7 bases. This CDR3 is built from 14 residues. The junction had 8 bases not matched to a gene; V was cut back by 2 bases and J by 7 bases. CDR1 is SGDLS, CDR2 YYNGEE, per germline.

This chain uses TRBV19 with TRBJ1-5, with TRBD1 matching over 9 bases. Germline V gene sequence: CDR1 LNHDA, CDR2 SQIVND (reference sequence). This CDR3 is built from 16 residues. The ends lost 5 bases at V and 4 bases at J; junction bases unmatched: 9. The CDR3 reads CASSPAQGAGNQPQHF. The CDR3, as DNA: TGTGCCAGTAGTCCAGCACAGGGGGCAGGTAATCAGCCCCAGCATTTT.

The gene calls are TRBV7-3 and TRBJ2-2; TRBD2 is a possible D gene (5 bases). V gave up 5 bases and J gave up 5 bases, with 21 bases separating them. This CDR3 has 17 residues. Looked up from germline, CDR1 is SGHTA and CDR2 is FQGTGA. The CDR3 sequence is CASSPTPLALITGELFF. DNA for the CDR3: TGTGCCAGCAGCCCCACACCCCTAGCTCTAATTACCGGGGAGCTGTTTTTT.

This clone was observed once. The chain has TRBV7-2 and TRBJ1-2; no clear D gene. V lost 4 bases and J 3 bases, leaving 9 bases between the germline ends. Germline lookup yields CDR1 SGHTA and CDR2 FQGNSA. The CDR3 totals 13 residues. CDR3 coding DNA: TGTGCCAGCAGCTCATACATGGACTATGGCTACACCTTC. Translated, it gives CASSSYMDYGYTF.

V is TRBV29-1 and J is TRBJ1-2; possible D gene TRBD1, 6 bases. CDR3 length equals 17 residues. V was shortened by 3 bases and J by 4 bases, with 24 bases between the two germline ends. Germline CDR1 is SQVTM and CDR2 is ANQGSEA. The CDR3 DNA reads as TGCAGCGTTGACTTTCCTGGGGCAGGGGCTTCGGGCTATGGCTACACCTTC. Amino acids: CSVDFPGAGASGYGYTF.

The chain couples TRBV19 to TRBJ1-5; TRBD1 might be the D (6 bases). The CDR3 sequence is 16 residues long. Per germline, CDR1 LNHDA and CDR2 SQIVND (reference sequence). V lost 7 bases and J 0 bases, leaving 16 bases between the germline ends. The CDR3 DNA reads as TGTGCCAGTAAGGTGTATTCAGGGGCTAGCAATCAGCCCCAGCATTTT. As protein: CASKVYSGASNQPQHF.

The chain joins TRBV5-6 to TRBJ2-2; 8 nucleotides align to TRBD2. Germline-derived CDR1 and CDR2 are SGHDT and YYEEEE. This CDR3 contains 16 residues. V shed 0 bases and J 7 bases; nucleotides not matched to a gene: 8. The CDR3 sequence: CASSLAAGGRVGELFF. The CDR3 DNA reads TGTGCCAGCAGCTTGGCCGCGGGGGGCCGGGTCGGGGAGCTGTTTTTT.

The CDR3, as DNA: TGTGCCAGCAGTTTCCAGGGGCTATGGGGGTTCTTC. Amino acids: CASSFQGLWGFF. This chain links TRBV12-3 or TRBV12-4 with TRBJ2-1; weak D call: TRBD1 (6 bases). This CDR3 has 12 residues. Trimming removed 3 bases at V and 15 bases at J, with 15 bases between.

Here the CDR3 reads CATSTVNPETQYF. CDR3 nucleotide sequence: TGTGCCACCAGTACGGTAAATCCAGAGACCCAGTACTTC. The V and J genes are TRBV24-1 and TRBJ2-5; unclear D gene. With 6 bases removed from V and 4 bases from J, the gap between germline ends came to 11 bases. Germline lookup yields CDR1 KGHDR and CDR2 SFDVKD. This CDR3 is 13 amino acids long.

The chain carries TRBV15 and TRBJ1-5, with TRBD1 as a possible D gene (6 bases). Germline V gene data show CDR1 as LNHNV and CDR2 as YYDKDF (reference sequence). The ends were cut back, 0 bases at V and 6 bases at J, with 12 bases in the middle. The CDR3 runs 15 residues. Here the CDR3 DNA reads TGTGCCACCAGCAGAGATAACAGGGCTACTCAGCCCCAGCATTTT. Protein: CATSRDNRATQPQHF.

The genes are TRBV7-2 and TRBJ1-3, with D unclear. V was shortened by 2 bases and J by 6 bases, with 8 bases between the two germline ends. The CDR3 loop spans 13 amino acids. Looked up from germline, CDR1 is SGHTA and CDR2 is FQGNSA. The CDR3 DNA follows: TGTGCCAGCAGCTTACTCGGTAAAAACACCATATATTTT. Amino acid sequence: CASSLLGKNTIYF.

This clone has a single count. CDR3 DNA sequence: TGTGCCAGCAGCGCGGCGGGACAGGGCCTCTACGAGCAGTACTTC. Its translation: CASSAAGQGLYEQYF. The chain links TRBV7-2 to TRBJ2-7; 9 nucleotides line up with TRBD1. CDR3 length equals 15 residues. Germline loops: CDR1 SGHTA, CDR2 FQGNSA. V lost 5 bases to trimming and J lost 3 bases; unmatched junction nucleotides: 8.

The chain has TRBV18 and TRBJ2-5; the D gene is possibly TRBD1 (5 bases). V was trimmed by 0 bases and J by 7 bases, leaving 18 bases between them. The CDR3 covers 16 residues. CDR1 is KGHSH and CDR2 is LQKENI in the germline V gene. CDR3 nucleotides: TGTGCCAGCTCACCACCGTCACAGGCATTTTTGTGGACCCAGTACTTC. Translated, it gives CASSPPSQAFLWTQYF.